These T cell receptor beta chains were read from a single sample in a study of cytomegalovirus exposure and HLA in healthy donors. Sequencing was performed with immunoSEQ multiplex PCR; in TCRdb, only in-frame clones are kept and a portion is missing. This sample has approximately 96,000 clones, with around 67% found just once. The sequencing sample was made of PBMCs. The receptors here all came from a male donor in good health and CMV-seronegative. The CDR3 runs from the conserved cysteine through the conserved F or W. The D gene is left open where the match is weak. A clone size is listed for some rows: how often the clone was seen (once, few, many), or a class if it is expanded.

TRBJ2-5	TRBD2	NA	TRBV5-1	CASGLAGGQETQYF	TGCGCCAGCGGGCTAGCGGGAGGCCAAGAGACCCAGTACTTC
TRBJ2-7	TRBD2	NA	TRBV27	CASSPTSGPSSYEQYF	TGTGCCAGCAGTCCGACTAGCGGACCTAGCTCCTACGAGCAGTACTTC
TRBJ2-3	TRBD2	few	TRBV7-9	CASKLRIAGLTDTQYF	TGTGCCAGCAAATTAAGGATAGCGGGACTCACAGATACGCAGTATTTT
TRBJ2-7	TRBD1	few	TRBV6-6	CASSTGTARAQYF	TGTGCCAGCAGTACCGGGACAGCCCGAGCGCAGTACTTC
TRBJ2-7	NA	NA	TRBV6-1	CASSHGSSYEQYF	TGTGCCAGCAGCCACGGGAGCTCCTACGAGCAGTACTTC
TRBJ1-2	TRBD1	NA	TRBV7-9	CASSSGQGRRYGYTF	TGTGCCAGCAGCTCGGGACAGGGTAGGCGGTATGGCTACACCTTC
TRBJ2-2	NA	NA	TRBV6-5	CASSYKISPPGELFF	TGTGCCAGCAGTTATAAGATTAGCCCGCCCGGGGAGCTGTTTTTT
TRBJ2-3	TRBD2	NA	TRBV2	CASRSLRTTSRFTDTQYF	TGTGCCAGCAGATCTTTAAGGACGACTAGCCGATTCACAGATACGCAGTATTTT
TRBJ1-2	NA	NA	TRBV14	CASSQDLTGMYGYTF	TGTGCCAGCAGCCAAGATTTGACAGGAATGTATGGCTACACCTTC
TRBJ2-7	NA	NA	TRBV11-2	CASSRSGDVSSYEQYF	TGTGCCAGCTCCCGGTCGGGGGACGTAAGCTCCTACGAGCAGTACTTC
TRBJ1-3	NA	NA	TRBV15	CATSREGLGKNTIYF	TGTGCCACCAGCAGGGAGGGGTTGGGGAAAAACACCATATATTTT
TRBJ2-1	TRBD2	NA	TRBV5-1	CASSLILAGGPYNEQFF	TGCGCCAGCAGCTTAATACTAGCGGGAGGGCCCTACAATGAGCAGTTCTTC
TRBJ1-4	NA	NA	TRBV6-1	CASSAGVPDEKLFF	TGTGCCAGCAGTGCTGGAGTGCCCGATGAAAAACTGTTTTTT
TRBJ2-1	TRBD2	NA	TRBV11-3	CASSFTSWREGGNEQFF	TGTGCCAGCAGCTTCACCAGTTGGCGGGAGGGCGGCAATGAGCAGTTCTTC
TRBJ2-1	TRBD2	NA	TRBV28	CASSLGSGWDEQFF	TGTGCCAGCAGTTTAGGTAGCGGGTGGGATGAGCAGTTCTTC